This T cell receptor (beta chain) was identified in a study of technical replicates of blood from several donors. The CDR3 loop spans 16 amino acids. Germline CDR1 SGDLS, CDR2 YYNGEE. Unmatched junction bases numbered 9, after V lost 4 bases and J lost 0 bases. Method: immunoSEQ multiplex PCR; TCRdb's copy keeps in-frame clones and lacks some. The sample shows 75,000 to 90,000 clones, over 80% of them seen only once. Sequenced input: T cells isolated from PBMCs. The source is a human donor in good health. The gene calls are TRBV9 and TRBJ1-1, with 7 bases aligning to TRBD1. CDR3 sequence: CASSPRDRLLNTEAFF. The CDR3 DNA is TGTGCCAGCAGCCCCCGGGACAGACTATTGAACACTGAAGCTTTCTTT.